One sample yielded the 19 T cell receptor beta chains listed below, sequenced in a study of blood T cell repertoires in COVID-19. Repertoires were generated with immunoSEQ multiplex PCR, while TCRdb's copy carries only in-frame clones and drops some. The sample has fewer than 300,000 clones; roughly four fifths are singletons. Specimen: PBMCs or T cells enriched from blood (not recorded which). These receptors were taken from a man aged 35-49 years who had been exposed to COVID-19.

This chain joins TRBV28 and TRBJ2-7; 7 bases map to TRBD2. V lost 7 bases, J lost 0 bases, and 3 bases stayed unmatched. This CDR3 region has 13 residues. Germline values: CDR1 MDHEN, CDR2 SYDVKM. The CDR3 loop is CASTGGSSYEQYF. The CDR3 coding sequence is TGTGCCAGCACAGGCGGGAGCTCCTACGAGCAGTACTTC.

J is TRBJ2-2 and V is TRBV12-5; maybe TRBD2 (5 bases). Germline V gene data show CDR1 as LGHNT and CDR2 as FRNRAP. The V gene lost 5 bases and the J gene lost 3 bases, with 13 bases spanning the gap. CDR3 length: 15 amino acids. CDR3 sequence: CASGPGLGDTGELFF. CDR3 bases: TGTGCTAGTGGTCCTGGACTCGGGGACACCGGGGAGCTGTTTTTT.

The J gene is TRBJ2-5, the V gene TRBV6-5, with TRBD1 identical over 9 bases. With V trimmed by 6 bases and J by 5 bases, 10 bases remained unmatched. The germline V gene has CDR1 MNHEY and CDR2 SVGAGI. This CDR3 spans 15 amino acids. This CDR3 is CASRRDRAGHETQYF. The CDR3 DNA is TGTGCCAGCAGACGGGACAGGGCGGGCCACGAGACCCAGTACTTC.

The chain combines TRBV3-1 (or the pseudogene TRBV3-2) with TRBJ2-7; 13 bases are shared with TRBD2. The germline V gene has CDR1 LGHDT and CDR2 YNNKEL (reference sequence). The ends lost 4 bases at V and 10 bases at J; junction bases unmatched: 13. The CDR3 contains 16 residues. The CDR3 reads CASSPGLAGAGGPQYF. The CDR3 nucleotides read TGTGCCAGCAGCCCAGGACTAGCGGGAGCTGGGGGCCCCCAGTACTTC.

The chain is built from TRBV6-5 and TRBJ2-7, with D tentatively TRBD2 (5 bases). Germline V gene data show CDR1 as MNHEY and CDR2 as SVGAGI. Trimming removed 8 bases at V and 2 bases at J, with 13 bases between. The CDR3 sequence is 13 residues long. The CDR3, as DNA: TGTGCCAGCTCCCTAGCAGGCGCCTACGAGCAGTACTTC. This translates into CASSLAGAYEQYF.

The chain is built from TRBV5-1 and TRBJ2-4; D might be TRBD2 (6 bases). The germline V and J ends were trimmed by 2 bases and 8 bases, with 17 bases remaining between them. This CDR3 spans 15 amino acids. Germline V gene lookup returns CDR1 SGHRS and CDR2 YFSETQ. CDR3 in DNA: TGCGCCAGCAGCTTAGCCGGGAGAAACTTAGACATTCAGTACTTC. It codes for CASSLAGRNLDIQYF.

This chain uses TRBV7-3 with TRBJ2-2; 13 nucleotides match TRBD2. J was trimmed by 4 bases and V by 3 bases; bases with no gene match: 8. The CDR3 sequence is 18 residues long. Germline V gene lookup returns CDR1 SGHTA and CDR2 FQGTGA. CDR3 region: CASSFSGTSGTLTGELFF. CDR3 DNA sequence: TGTGCCAGCAGCTTCTCCGGGACTAGCGGGACCCTCACCGGGGAGCTGTTTTTT.

The V gene is TRBV27, the J gene TRBJ1-2; 7 bases align to TRBD1. Germline assignment: CDR1 MNHEY and CDR2 SMNVEV (reference sequence). There are 13 residues in the CDR3. Trimming at V came to 3 bases and at J to 7 bases, leaving 5 bases not matched to a gene. CDR3 bases: TGTGCCAGCAGTTTTGGGGACAGTGGTGGCTACACCTTC. Encoded protein: CASSFGDSGGYTF.

The rearrangement joins TRBV18 to TRBJ2-7; D is unresolved. The CDR3 is made up of 13 amino acids. V gave up 1 base and J gave up 6 bases, with 10 bases separating them. CDR1 KGHSH and CDR2 LQKENI come from the germline V gene. The CDR3 protein is CASSPRPPLEQYF. The CDR3 region has the DNA TGTGCCAGCTCACCACGGCCACCCCTCGAGCAGTACTTC.

A few counts support this clone. The chain has TRBV14 and TRBJ2-5, with 12 bases matching TRBD2. Germline V lookup: CDR1 SGHDN, CDR2 FVKESK. This CDR3 has 18 residues. J lost 3 bases, V lost 4 bases, and 12 bases had no gene match. CDR3 sequence (DNA): TGTGCCAGCAGCCGCACCTCGCTCCTAGCGGGAGGGGAAGAGACCCAGTACTTC. Its translation: CASSRTSLLAGGEETQYF. Based on the CDR3 plus reference TRBV14 and TRBJ2-5, the full variable domain is EAGVTQFPSHSVIEKGQTVTLRCDPISGHDNLYWYRRVMGKEIKFLLHFVKESKQDESGMPNNRFLAERTGGTYSTLKVQPAELEDSGVYFCASSRTSLLAGGEETQYFGPGTRLLVL.

The chain combines TRBV10-3 with TRBJ2-7; a weak D match, TRBD2 (5 bases). Trimming took 5 bases from V and 4 from J, leaving 15 bases between them. The germline V gene has CDR1 ENHRY and CDR2 SYGVKD. This CDR3 is 14 amino acids long. The CDR3 reads CAISPSSGGYEQYF. In DNA form, the CDR3 reads TGTGCCATCAGTCCCTCCAGCGGTGGTTACGAGCAGTACTTC.

The chain has TRBV2 and TRBJ1-6; D is uncertain. CDR3 length equals 13 residues. With 3 bases removed from V and 9 bases from J, the gap between germline ends came to 9 bases. Germline CDR1 SNHLY, CDR2 FYNNEI. The CDR3 nucleotides read TGTGCCAGCAGTGAGCCAGCGAGTTCACCCCTCCACTTT. Translation gives CASSEPASSPLHF. The variable domain in full, completed from reference TRBV2 and TRBJ1-6, reads EPEVTQTPSHQVTQMGQEVILRCVPISNHLYFYWYRQILGQKVEFLVSFYNNEISEKSEIFDDQFSVERPDGSNFTLKIRSTKLEDSAMYFCASSEPASSPLHFGNGTRLTVT.

CDR3 sequence: CSVAPAGGHNEQFF. The CDR3 DNA follows: TGCAGCGTTGCCCCCGCGGGGGGACACAATGAGCAGTTCTTC. The genes are TRBV29-1 and TRBJ2-1; 8 bases align to TRBD2. The CDR3 extends over 14 amino acids. Per germline, CDR1 SQVTM and CDR2 ANQGSEA. With V trimmed by 4 bases and J by 5 bases, 7 bases remained unmatched.

V and J are TRBV11-2 and TRBJ2-3, with D possibly matching TRBD1 (6 bases). The CDR3 sequence is 14 residues long. Trimming pared 6 bases from V and 0 bases from J, leaving 10 bases between. Germline V lookup: CDR1 SGHAT, CDR2 FQNNGV. The CDR3 reads CASRHRVSTDTQYF. DNA for the CDR3: TGTGCCAGCAGACACAGGGTTAGCACAGATACGCAGTATTTT.

This clone was found once. V and J are TRBV4-2 and TRBJ2-7; possible D gene TRBD1, 5 bases. V was shortened by 0 bases and J by 4 bases, with 13 bases between the two germline ends. Germline values: CDR1 LGHNA, CDR2 YNFKEQ. This CDR3 has 15 residues. CDR3 coding DNA: TGTGCCAGCAGCCAAGACACAGGACGTGTTTACGAGCAGTACTTC. Its protein product is CASSQDTGRVYEQYF.

The V and J genes are TRBV7-3 and TRBJ2-6, with TRBD2 matching over 8 bases. The CDR3 runs 18 residues. Unmatched junction bases numbered 12, after V lost 5 bases and J lost 3 bases. In germline, CDR1 is SGHTA, CDR2 FQGTGA. The CDR3 protein is CASSVSPAGVSGANVLTF. CDR3 in DNA: TGTGCCAGCAGCGTCTCTCCAGCGGGAGTAAGTGGGGCCAACGTCCTGACTTTC.

The chain is built from TRBV2 and TRBJ2-3, with D tentatively TRBD2 (6 bases). The V gene lost 6 bases and the J gene lost 6 bases, with 13 bases spanning the gap. The germline V gene has CDR1 SNHLY and CDR2 FYNNEI. The CDR3 has 13 residues. CDR3: CASREEGVDTQYF. The CDR3 DNA reads TGTGCCAGCAGAGAGGAGGGAGTGGATACGCAGTATTTT.

As to this clone: One end of the junction does not line up with germline, which may come from a read error. The rearrangement joins TRBV18 to TRBJ1-4; D perhaps matches TRBD1 (5 bases). Germline-derived CDR1 and CDR2 are KGHSH and LQKENI. The CDR3 extends over 15 amino acids. The DNA for the CDR3 is TGTGCCAGCTCCCCACCCGGGGGGAATAATGAAAAACTGTTTTTT. This encodes CASSPPGGNNEKLFF.

The genes are TRBV18 and TRBJ1-2; 9 bases line up with TRBD1. The CDR3 runs 16 residues. CDR1 is KGHSH, CDR2 LQKENI, per germline. Trimming took 3 bases from V and 4 from J; bases not matched to a gene: 9. The CDR3 coding sequence is TGTGCCAGCTCACCCACACAGGGGGCGCGATCCTATGGCTACACCTTC. Protein: CASSPTQGARSYGYTF. Variable domain in full (rest from reference TRBV18 and TRBJ1-2): NAGVMQNPRHLVRRRGQEARLRCSPMKGHSHVYWYRQLPEEGLKFMVYLQKENIIDESGMPKERFSAEFPKEGPSILRIQQVVRGDSAAYFCASSPTQGARSYGYTFGSGTRLTVV.